This T cell receptor beta chain was recovered during a study of CD8 T cells in ankylosing spondylitis. Details on this clonotype: As yet, its antigen is unknown.

Study results and caveats: Seemingly distinctive of ankylosing spondylitis blood was a TCR beta motif formed by eight highly homologous variants. The study looked at matched synovial fluid samples from ankylosing spondylitis patients. Disease-linked clones were reported to be significantly enriched there. Disease-linked clones were CD8+ and relatively rare in peripheral blood. Certain motif variants had earlier been reported in reactive arthritis synovial fluid and blood.

MiXCR, run by TCRdb on the 5' RACE reads, gives a single entry per CDR3 protein. This repertoire shows about 800,000 distinct CDR3 sequences, 10% to 15% found once; its top ten account for approximately 0.46%. This CDR3 spans 14 amino acids. V was cut by 5 bases and J by 9 bases, with 17 bases left in between. The germline V gene has CDR1 SGHRS and CDR2 YFSETQ. The chain links TRBV5-1 to TRBJ2-2; D call uncertain. Sample: blood, either unsorted or a sorted T cell fraction (not recorded which). This sequence was found in a male donor with ankylosing spondylitis. CDR3 protein: CASRSGVGERELFF. The CDR3, as DNA: TGCGCCAGCAGGTCCGGTGTGGGTGAGAGGGAGCTGTTTTTT.